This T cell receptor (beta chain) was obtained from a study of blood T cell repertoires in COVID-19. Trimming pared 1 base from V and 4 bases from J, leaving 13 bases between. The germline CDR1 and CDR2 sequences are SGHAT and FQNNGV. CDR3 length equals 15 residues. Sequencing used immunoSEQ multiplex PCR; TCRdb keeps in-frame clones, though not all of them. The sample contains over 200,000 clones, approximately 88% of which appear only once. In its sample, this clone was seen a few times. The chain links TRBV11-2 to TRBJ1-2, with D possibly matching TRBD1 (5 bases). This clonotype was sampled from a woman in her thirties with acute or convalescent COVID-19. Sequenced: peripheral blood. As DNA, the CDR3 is TGTGCCAGCAGCTTAGCAGGACGGGACTTCTATGGCTACACCTTC. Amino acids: CASSLAGRDFYGYTF.